This TCR beta chain comes out of a study of T cells in Graves' hyperthyroidism and ophthalmopathy. Overall study findings and caveats: Model-based prediction identified ophthalmopathy a median about 6 months prior to its onset. Within blood appeared most thyroid clonotypes that had expanded above 0.001.

For the diagnoses, clinical symptoms, serum thyroxine and TRAb, thyroid ultrasound and orbital computed tomography were used. Using 9.5 to 10 ml of fresh peripheral blood, PBMCs were prepared. The investigators amplified TCR beta CDR3 regions from RNA transcripts. Primed by the HTBI set, a first-round RT-PCR was run on the TCR CDR3. TCRdb ran MiXCR on the multiplex PCR reads and lists one entry per CDR3 protein. The data show 500,000 or so distinct CDR3 sequences, 17% seen once. Germline CDR1 and CDR2: SQVTM and ANQGSEA. The germline V and J ends were trimmed by 5 bases and 15 bases, with 14 bases remaining between them. The CDR3 has 10 residues. This clonotype showed up just once. The antigen remains unidentified.

This TCR was sampled from a woman between 18 and 29 years old with Graves' ophthalmopathy. This rearrangement joins TRBV29-1 to TRBJ2-1; D may match TRBD1 or TRBD2 (5 bases each). The material sequenced was blood. CDR3 in DNA: TGCAGCGTTTTCGGGACCGGCCCGTTCTTC. Amino acids: CSVFGTGPFF.